The present T cell receptor (beta chain) was sequenced within a study of cytomegalovirus exposure and HLA in healthy donors. Overall study: A prior study identified 90 million to 120 million unique TCR beta sequences from about 179 million T cells. Findings of the study overall: A later analysis by the authors found several of the most significant clusters apparently linked to common viral pathogens.

For this clone: What it binds is unknown.

Germline loops: CDR1 SGHDN, CDR2 FVKESK. Trimming removed 2 bases from V and 0 bases from J, with 7 bases in between. The CDR3 sequence is 15 residues long. The PCR contained 60 Vbeta and 13 Jbeta primers. The assay was immunoSEQ multiplex PCR, and TCRdb's table has in-frame clones only and misses some. The sample totals fewer than 75,000 clones. V usage is TRBV14 and J usage is TRBJ2-2; D might be TRBD2 (5 bases). Sequenced material: PBMCs. The receptor comes from a boy aged 5-17 years in good health and CMV-seronegative. The DNA of the CDR3 is TGTGCCAGCAGCCAACGAGCGGCGAACACCGGGGAGCTGTTTTTT. This codes for CASSQRAANTGELFF.